These 9 T cell receptor beta chains originate from one sample sequenced in a study of cytotoxic CD8 clonotypes in ibrutinib-treated CLL. Clones were sequenced by immunoSEQ multiplex PCR, and TCRdb holds only the in-frame ones, with some missing. Of 130,000 or so clones listed, 79% are singletons. Sample: PBMCs, taken after 12 months of ibrutinib treatment. These TCRs come from a human donor with chronic lymphocytic leukemia.

This clone came up once. This chain links TRBV2 with TRBJ2-2; no firm D call. The germline V and J ends were trimmed by 5 bases and 1 base, with 5 bases remaining between them. The germline V gene encodes CDR1 SNHLY and CDR2 FYNNEI. CDR3 length: 13 amino acids. CDR3 loop: CASSKQNTGELFF. The CDR3 coding sequence is TGTGCCAGCAGTAAACAGAACACCGGGGAGCTGTTTTTT.

The gene calls are TRBV4-1 and TRBJ1-5; D unclear. CDR1 and CDR2 (germline): MGHRA, YSYEKL. The V end lost 3 bases, the J end lost 2 bases, and 17 bases lay between the germline ends. The CDR3 spans 17 residues. Here the CDR3 DNA reads TGCGCCAGCAGCCAGGGCTACACATTTTCCGGCAATCAGCCCCAGCATTTT. As protein: CASSQGYTFSGNQPQHF.

The genes are TRBV7-2 and TRBJ1-5, with a tentative D call TRBD1 (6 bases). The CDR3 spans 15 residues. Germline CDR1 and CDR2: SGHTA and FQGNSA. Trimming removed 5 bases from V and 0 bases from J, with 11 bases in between. CDR3 nucleotide sequence: TGTGCCAGCAGCCCGGGGGCCTATAGCAATCAGCCCCAGCATTTT. It yields the protein CASSPGAYSNQPQHF. Based on the CDR3 plus reference TRBV7-2 and TRBJ1-5, the full variable domain is GAGVSQSPSNKVTEKGKDVELRCDPISGHTALYWYRQSLGQGLEFLIYFQGNSAPDKSGLPSDRFSAERTGGSVSTLTIQRTQQEDSAVYLCASSPGAYSNQPQHFGDGTRLSIL.

The chain combines TRBV19 with TRBJ1-3; 7 positions agree with TRBD1. The CDR3 is made up of 15 amino acids. V dropped 7 bases and J dropped 3; count of bases not matched to a gene: 9. The V gene's germline CDR1 is LNHDA and CDR2 SQIVND (reference sequence). DNA for the CDR3: TGTGCCAGTACCTATTCCTGGACAGGTGGAAACACCATATATTTT. The encoded protein is CASTYSWTGGNTIYF.

The rearrangement joins TRBV19 to TRBJ1-2; 8 bases fit TRBD1. V was clipped by 5 bases and J by 7 bases; unmatched bases: 6. Germline assignment: CDR1 LNHDA and CDR2 SQIVND (reference sequence). CDR3 size: 13 residues. CDR3 protein: CASSPGTGGGYTF. DNA of the CDR3: TGTGCCAGTAGTCCAGGGACAGGAGGTGGCTACACCTTC.

V is TRBV7-2 and J is TRBJ2-1; the D gene could be TRBD1 or TRBD2 (5 bases each). The CDR3 length is 13 residues. Germline-derived CDR1 and CDR2 are SGHTA and FQGNSA. Trimming pared 5 bases from V and 10 bases from J, leaving 15 bases between. Here the CDR3 reads CASSPGAGQEQFF. CDR3 bases: TGTGCCAGCAGCCCCGGGGCAGGGCAGGAGCAGTTCTTC.

The chain recombines TRBV7-2 with TRBJ2-7; 12 bases are shared with TRBD2. Germline CDR1 reads SGHTA; CDR2 reads FQGNSA. The CDR3 is 15 residues long. The ends lost 4 bases at V and 3 bases at J; junction bases unmatched: 4. CDR3 coding DNA: TGTGCCAGCAGCTCGCTAGCGGGAGGGATCTACGAGCAGTACTTC. It encodes CASSSLAGGIYEQYF. The full variable domain, completed using reference TRBV7-2 and TRBJ2-7, is GAGVSQSPSNKVTEKGKDVELRCDPISGHTALYWYRQSLGQGLEFLIYFQGNSAPDKSGLPSDRFSAERTGGSVSTLTIQRTQQEDSAVYLCASSSLAGGIYEQYFGPGTRLTVT.

This clone was observed once. The rearrangement uses TRBV7-9 and TRBJ2-2; no firm D call. The CDR3 is 15 residues long. Trimming took 2 bases from V and 3 from J, leaving 10 bases between them. The germline V gene encodes CDR1 SEHNR and CDR2 FQNEAQ (reference sequence). The CDR3 nucleotides read TGTGCCAGCAGCTTACCCCTCCGGGACACCGGGGAGCTGTTTTTT. Its translation: CASSLPLRDTGELFF.

The rearrangement joins TRBV9 to TRBJ2-1; possible D gene TRBD2, 5 bases. Trimming took 0 bases from V and 5 from J, leaving 15 bases between them. This CDR3 spans 16 amino acids. The germline gives CDR1 SGDLS, CDR2 YYNGEE. The CDR3 DNA sequence: TGTGCCAGCAGCGTAGGAGACGGCCGACTAAACAATGAGCAGTTCTTC. Translated: CASSVGDGRLNNEQFF.